The 30 T cell receptor beta chains in this list originate from one sample, sequenced in a study of T cells in Graves' hyperthyroidism and ophthalmopathy. Using RNA transcripts as the source, TCR beta CDR3 regions were amplified. First-round RT-PCR of the TCR CDR3 relied on the HTBI primer set. One entry per CDR3 protein, called by TCRdb with MiXCR from the multiplex PCR reads. This sample has 350,000 to 400,000 distinct CDR3 sequences, with roughly 14% found just once. The sequenced material came from blood. All receptors derive from a woman in her fifties or sixties with Graves' hyperthyroidism.

This clonotype was seen ten or more times. The rearrangement links TRBV20-1 to TRBJ2-3, with 14 bases matching TRBD2. This CDR3 has 15 amino acids. J gave up 4 bases and V 6 bases, and 6 bases lay outside the gene matches. Germline values: CDR1 DFQATT, CDR2 SNEGSKA (reference sequence). The CDR3 DNA sequence: TGCAGTGCAAGCCGGACTAGCGGGAGGTCAGATACGCAGTATTTT. It is translated as CSASRTSGRSDTQYF.

The rearrangement uses TRBV20-1 and TRBJ2-1, with 9 positions matching TRBD2. The CDR3 sequence is 18 residues long. Trimming removed 5 bases from V and 0 bases from J; junction bases left unmatched: 14. Per germline, CDR1 DFQATT and CDR2 SNEGSKA (reference sequence). The CDR3 bases are TGCAGTGCTCGAGCGCCAGGGAATAGCGGGAGCTCCTACAATGAGCAGTTCTTC. It translates to CSARAPGNSGSSYNEQFF.

The sample holds a few counts of this clonotype. The rearrangement links TRBV9 to TRBJ2-2, with D tentatively TRBD1 or TRBD2 (6 bases each). Trimming took 5 bases from V and 0 from J, leaving 8 bases between them. The CDR3 sequence is 14 residues long. From germline, CDR1 is SGDLS and CDR2 YYNGEE. The CDR3 DNA reads TGTGCCAGCAGTCGGGGGCCGAACACCGGGGAGCTGTTTTTT. This encodes CASSRGPNTGELFF.

The gene calls are TRBV5-4 and TRBJ1-1, with 7 bases identical to TRBD1. V gave up 4 bases and J gave up 4 bases; unmatched junction bases: 16. CDR1 is SGHNT and CDR2 is YYREEE in the germline V gene (reference sequence). CDR3 length: 17 amino acids. CDR3 sequence reads: CASSPGGAKQGSTEAFF. As DNA, the CDR3 is TGTGCCAGCAGCCCAGGGGGGGCAAAACAGGGGAGCACTGAAGCTTTCTTT.

This clonotype was seen many times. The V and J genes are TRBV20-1 and TRBJ2-7; 12 bases are a match to TRBD2. J lost 4 bases, V lost 3 bases, and 7 bases had no gene match. CDR1 is DFQATT, CDR2 SNEGSKA, per germline (reference sequence). The CDR3 contains 15 residues. CDR3 protein: CSASPTGLAGYEQYF. In DNA, the CDR3 is TGCAGTGCTAGCCCAACTGGACTAGCGGGATACGAGCAGTACTTC.

This clonotype was counted a few times. V gene TRBV20-1 combines with J gene TRBJ1-1, with D possibly matching TRBD1 (6 bases). Looked up from germline, CDR1 is DFQATT and CDR2 is SNEGSKA (reference sequence). The V gene lost 3 bases and the J gene lost 4 bases, with 15 bases spanning the gap. The CDR3 is made up of 14 amino acids. CDR3 residues: CSARRGGGGTEAFF. CDR3 bases: TGCAGTGCTAGGAGAGGGGGGGGGGGCACTGAAGCTTTCTTT.

This clonotype has just a few counts. The V and J genes are TRBV5-1 and TRBJ2-1; 8 nucleotides match TRBD2. Trimming removed 0 bases from V and 4 bases from J; junction bases left unmatched: 6. The CDR3 is made up of 16 amino acids. Germline V CDR1 and CDR2: SGHRS, YFSETQ. DNA for the CDR3: TGCGCCAGCAGCTTGGCCGAAGCGGGAGCGTACAATGAGCAGTTCTTC. Its protein product is CASSLAEAGAYNEQFF.

This clonotype was detected ten times or more. The V gene is TRBV12-3 or TRBV12-4, the J gene TRBJ1-2; no clear D. The ends were cut back, 6 bases at V and 3 bases at J, with 5 bases in the middle. The CDR3 is 11 amino acids. The CDR3 protein is CASRDYYGYTF. DNA of the CDR3: TGTGCCAGCAGAGATTACTATGGCTACACCTTC.

The chain links TRBV7-3 to TRBJ2-4, with TRBD1 identical over 10 bases. Germline CDR1 and CDR2: SGHTA and FQGTGA. The CDR3 runs to 17 residues. V gave up 1 base and J gave up 4 bases; unmatched junction bases: 7. The CDR3 nucleotides are TGTGCCAGCAGCTTAATGGCTCGGACAGGGGGGAAAAACATTCAGTACTTC. Translation: CASSLMARTGGKNIQYF. The whole variable domain, remainder taken from reference TRBV7-3 and TRBJ2-4, is GAGVSQTPSNKVTEKGKYVELRCDPISGHTALYWYRQSLGQGPEFLIYFQGTGAADDSGLPNDRFFAVRPEGSVSTLKIQRTERGDSAVYLCASSLMARTGGKNIQYFGAGTRLSVL.

At least ten counts were recorded for this clonotype. This chain connects TRBV6-1 to TRBJ1-6; D gene unclear. V was pared by 6 bases and J by 0 bases, with 9 bases between. Germline V gene sequence: CDR1 MNHNS, CDR2 SASEGT. CDR3 size: 15 residues. The CDR3 spells CASSGGLSYNSPLHF. The CDR3 coding sequence is TGTGCCAGCAGCGGTGGTCTCTCCTATAATTCACCCCTCCACTTT.

This chain joins TRBV20-1 and TRBJ1-2; 8 positions match TRBD1. The length of the CDR3 is 14 residues. The germline V gene has CDR1 DFQATT and CDR2 SNEGSKA (reference sequence). V shed 3 bases and J 5 bases; nucleotides not matched to a gene: 8. The CDR3 DNA follows: TGCAGTGCTAGCGGGACAGGTTCCCTTTATGGCTACACCTTC. Translated, it gives CSASGTGSLYGYTF.

The J gene is TRBJ1-5, the V gene TRBV4-1; tentatively, D is TRBD1 (5 bases). Trimming left V 4 bases short and J 3 bases short, with 13 bases between. CDR3 length equals 15 residues. Germline CDR1 is MGHRA and CDR2 is YSYEKL. The CDR3 loop is CASSLIGQSNQPQHF. The DNA of the CDR3 is TGCGCCAGCAGCCTTATTGGACAATCCAATCAGCCCCAGCATTTT.

The table lists this clonotype with many counts. The chain carries TRBV2 and TRBJ1-6; D ambiguous. CDR3 length: 15 amino acids. The germline V and J ends were trimmed by 2 bases and 7 bases, with 12 bases remaining between them. Germline values: CDR1 SNHLY, CDR2 FYNNEI. CDR3 protein: CASSENPRGNSPLHF. The DNA for the CDR3 is TGTGCCAGCAGTGAAAATCCCAGAGGCAATTCACCCCTCCACTTT.

The genes are TRBV18 and TRBJ2-1, with D hard to call. CDR1 and CDR2 from the germline V gene are KGHSH and LQKENI. Trimming removed 3 bases from V and 4 bases from J, with 16 bases in between. The CDR3 length is 16 residues. The CDR3 DNA reads TGTGCCAGCTCACCCCGGTCTTCTTCTATTTACAATGAGCAGTTCTTC. Translating it yields CASSPRSSSIYNEQFF.

The chain is built from TRBV3-1 and TRBJ2-1; D might be TRBD2 (6 bases). CDR1 is LGHDT, CDR2 YNNKEL, per germline (reference sequence). The V gene lost 0 bases and the J gene lost 2 bases, with 23 bases spanning the gap. The CDR3 runs to 20 residues. The CDR3 DNA follows: TGTGCCAGCAGCCAAGATGCGGGGTGGGGGAGCGGGTCTCCCTACAATGAGCAGTTCTTC. Encoded protein: CASSQDAGWGSGSPYNEQFF.

This clonotype was observed at least ten times. The genes are TRBV28 and TRBJ2-1; 10 nucleotides agree with TRBD2. The V and J ends lost 8 bases and 4 bases, in that order; junction bases with no gene match: 8. This CDR3 is built from 15 residues. CDR1 is MDHEN and CDR2 is SYDVKM in the germline V gene. CDR3 region: CASLSTSGNYNEQFF. CDR3 DNA sequence: TGTGCCAGCCTGTCAACTAGCGGGAATTACAATGAGCAGTTCTTC.

The rearrangement joins TRBV11-3 to TRBJ1-1; the match to TRBD1 covers 8 bases. Losses at the gene ends were 5 bases for V and 5 bases for J; bases not matched to a gene: 7. The CDR3 is 14 residues long. Germline CDR1 reads SGHNT; CDR2 reads YENEEA. The CDR3 region is CASSRTGLLTEAFF. The CDR3 DNA follows: TGTGCCAGCAGCCGGACAGGGCTTTTAACTGAAGCTTTCTTT.

The rearrangement links TRBV11-2 to TRBJ2-1; 10 nucleotides agree with TRBD2. Losses at the gene ends were 0 bases for V and 8 bases for J; bases not matched to a gene: 10. CDR3 length: 17 residues. Germline V lookup: CDR1 SGHAT, CDR2 FQNNGV. CDR3 residues: CASSLEGLAGDLDEQFF. As DNA, the CDR3 is TGTGCCAGCAGCTTAGAAGGGCTAGCGGGAGATCTGGATGAGCAGTTCTTC. The full variable domain, in which reference TRBV11-2 and TRBJ2-1 provide the parts outside the CDR3, is EAGVAQSPRYKIIEKRQSVAFWCNPISGHATLYWYQQILGQGPKLLIQFQNNGVVDDSQLPKDRFSAERLKGVDSTLKIQPAKLEDSAVYLCASSLEGLAGDLDEQFFGPGTRLTVL.

As to this clonotype: The junction departs from germline at one end; a sequencing error may be responsible. V and J are TRBV28 and TRBJ1-5, with D perhaps TRBD1 (5 bases). This CDR3 is 15 amino acids long. Germline assignment: CDR1 MDHEN and CDR2 SYDVKM. CDR3 in DNA: TGTGCCACCTGCAGGGCACCGTTATTGAATCGGCCCCAGCATTTT. This gives the protein CATCRAPLLNRPQHF.

Here the CDR3 DNA reads TGCGCCAGCAGCGATGGGGTAGCTAACACCGGGGAGCTGTTTTTT. Residues: CASSDGVANTGELFF. The genes are TRBV4-1 and TRBJ2-2; D is unclear. Germline V gives CDR1 MGHRA, CDR2 YSYEKL. The CDR3 consists of 15 residues. V was clipped by 5 bases and J by 2 bases, with 12 bases between them.

This chain joins TRBV10-3 and TRBJ1-1; 8 bases match TRBD1. CDR1 is ENHRY and CDR2 is SYGVKD in the germline V gene. Losses at the gene ends were 10 bases for V and 3 bases for J; bases not matched to a gene: 10. The CDR3 is made up of 14 amino acids. The CDR3, as DNA: TGTGCCACACGGACAGGGTTATCGGACACTGAAGCTTTCTTT. Amino acid sequence: CATRTGLSDTEAFF.

This clonotype showed up many times. This chain links TRBV6-1 with TRBJ2-4, with 7 bases that match TRBD2. Germline CDR1 MNHNS, CDR2 SASEGT. The CDR3 runs 14 residues. Trimming at V came to 6 bases and at J to 6 bases, leaving 8 bases not matched to a gene. The CDR3 here is CASSSQIAGNIQYF. CDR3 DNA sequence: TGTGCCAGCAGCTCCCAGATAGCGGGAAACATTCAGTACTTC.

Points on this clonotype: With a much larger clone just one base away, this may be a read error. J is TRBJ2-7 and V is TRBV5-6, with 10 bases matching TRBD2. CDR1 and CDR2 from the germline V gene are SGHDT and YYEEEE. This CDR3 region has 15 residues. CDR3 sequence reads: CASSPVLAGVYVQYF. The CDR3 DNA sequence: TGTGCCAGCAGTCCAGTCCTAGCGGGAGTATACGTGCAGTACTTC.

The CDR3 nucleotides are TGTGCCACCGAGGCTAGCGGGGGGTCCTACGAGCAGTACTTC. It translates to CATEASGGSYEQYF. This chain joins TRBV24-1 and TRBJ2-7, with TRBD2 matching over 11 bases. The CDR3 extends over 14 amino acids. Germline lookup yields CDR1 KGHDR and CDR2 SFDVKD. J gave up 1 base and V 9 bases, and 4 bases lay outside the gene matches.

The table lists this clonotype with a few counts. The rearrangement uses TRBV5-1 and TRBJ2-7; D tentatively fits TRBD1 or TRBD2 (5 bases each). Germline loops: CDR1 SGHRS, CDR2 YFSETQ. With 2 bases removed from V and 2 bases from J, the gap between germline ends came to 11 bases. This CDR3 spans 14 amino acids. The CDR3, as DNA: TGCGCCAGCAGCTTCGAAGGGACCCCCTACGAGCAGTACTTC. This sequence encodes CASSFEGTPYEQYF.

This chain joins TRBV9 and TRBJ2-2, with a tentative D call TRBD2 (8 bases). The CDR3 covers 18 residues. Germline values: CDR1 SGDLS, CDR2 YYNGEE. The germline V and J ends were trimmed by 4 bases and 7 bases, with 26 bases remaining between them. The CDR3 here is CASSSPGGPAGEGGELFF. DNA of the CDR3: TGTGCCAGCAGCTCCCCAGGGGGTCCAGCGGGAGAGGGCGGGGAGCTGTTTTTT.

This clonotype was seen at least ten times. The V gene is TRBV20-1, the J gene TRBJ2-1; D is tentatively TRBD1 or TRBD2 (6 bases each). Trimming pared 4 bases from V and 1 base from J, leaving 11 bases between. The CDR3 is 14 amino acids. In germline, CDR1 is DFQATT, CDR2 SNEGSKA (reference sequence). The CDR3 DNA is TGCAGTGCTAACGGGGGCCTGTCCTACAATGAGCAGTTCTTC. Its translation: CSANGGLSYNEQFF.

This clonotype was detected many times. The V call is TRBV20-1, the J call TRBJ2-1; D may be TRBD2 (5 bases). V lost 6 bases and J 6 bases, leaving 18 bases between the germline ends. The germline gives CDR1 DFQATT, CDR2 SNEGSKA (reference sequence). The CDR3 covers 14 residues. CDR3 in amino acids: CSAERLGSSNEQFF. The CDR3 bases are TGCAGTGCCGAACGGCTGGGGAGTTCCAATGAGCAGTTCTTC.

The V gene is TRBV6-1, the J gene TRBJ2-3, with 12 bases identical to TRBD2. Trimming removed 6 bases from V and 5 bases from J; junction bases left unmatched: 12. Germline V gene lookup returns CDR1 MNHNS and CDR2 SASEGT. The CDR3 is made up of 17 amino acids. The CDR3 is CASSPGRLAGVGDTQYF. The CDR3 DNA follows: TGTGCCAGCAGCCCTGGGCGACTAGCGGGAGTGGGAGATACGCAGTATTTT.

This clonotype has at least ten counts. V usage is TRBV30 and J usage is TRBJ1-5; D is unresolved. There are 15 residues in the CDR3. The germline V gene has CDR1 GTSNPN and CDR2 SVGIG (reference sequence). V was shortened by 3 bases and J by 4 bases, with 16 bases between the two germline ends. CDR3 coding DNA: TGTGCCTGGAGCAACCTCGGACGGAGAAATCAGCCCCAGCATTTT. This translates into CAWSNLGRRNQPQHF.